The 24 T cell receptor beta chains in this list originate from one sample, sequenced in a study of post-analysis software for immune sequencing data. These TCRs' antigens remain unknown. Broader study findings: Compared with controls, patients had more of roughly five TRBV segments, including TRBV5-6, TRBV5-1 and TRBV20-1.

Libraries were made from TCR beta cDNA, and they carried unique molecular identifiers. MiXCR, run by TCRdb on the PCR reads, gives a single entry per CDR3 protein. The sample has 380,000 or so distinct CDR3 sequences, roughly 38% seen once. Sequenced input: blood. The receptors here all came from a girl between 5 and 17 years old with multiple sclerosis.

This clonotype was seen repeatedly, ten times or more. The genes are TRBV7-2 and TRBJ1-2; D remains unclear. Germline V gene lookup returns CDR1 SGHTA and CDR2 FQGNSA. Trimming stripped 5 bases from V and 5 bases from J, with 15 bases between. The CDR3 contains 14 residues. For the CDR3, the DNA is TGTGCCAGCAGCCCCCCAGCGGCCACTTATGGCTACACCTTC. It yields the protein CASSPPAATYGYTF.

This clonotype was counted a few times. The V gene is TRBV29-1, the J gene TRBJ2-5; 7 positions match TRBD1. The CDR3 loop spans 15 amino acids. CDR1 and CDR2 (germline): SQVTM, ANQGSEA. The trim removed 0 bases at V and 1 base at J, leaving 5 bases unmatched. Written as DNA, the CDR3 is TGCAGCGTTGAAGATCCGACAGGGTTCCAAGAGACCCAGTACTTC. Translated: CSVEDPTGFQETQYF.

The rearrangement uses TRBV12-3 or TRBV12-4 and TRBJ1-6; D remains ambiguous. Deletions cut 3 bases from V and 9 bases from J, with 12 bases between. The CDR3 sequence is 14 residues long. The CDR3 loop is CASSLVIVGSPLHF. CDR3 sequence (DNA): TGTGCCAGCAGTTTGGTTATTGTGGGTTCACCCCTCCACTTT.

The rearrangement joins TRBV10-2 to TRBJ2-1; 8 nucleotides agree with TRBD2. V trimming: 7 bases; J trimming: 5 bases; junction bases outside the gene matches: 10. The CDR3 totals 15 residues. Germline V gives CDR1 WSHSY, CDR2 SAAADI. The CDR3 loop is CASIGERGLHNEQFF. The CDR3 DNA reads TGCGCCAGCATCGGGGAGCGGGGGCTCCACAATGAGCAGTTCTTC.

J is TRBJ2-1 and V is TRBV6-2 or TRBV6-3; unclear D gene. CDR1 MNHEY and CDR2 SVGEGT come from the germline V gene. Deletions cut 2 bases from V and 5 bases from J, with 4 bases between. CDR3 length equals 12 residues. The CDR3 DNA reads as TGTGCCAGCAGTTACATAAACAATGAGCAGTTCTTC. Protein product: CASSYINNEQFF.

This clonotype was counted between two and nine times. V gene TRBV24-1 combines with J gene TRBJ2-1, with 8 nucleotides matching TRBD1. Trimming at V came to 10 bases and at J to 3 bases, leaving 10 bases not matched to a gene. The germline V gene encodes CDR1 KGHDR and CDR2 SFDVKD. The CDR3 runs 15 residues. In nucleotides, the CDR3 is TGTGCCACTCAGGGGGCTCGGGATGGCTACAATGAGCAGTTCTTC. Its translation: CATQGARDGYNEQFF.

The rearrangement joins TRBV7-8 to TRBJ1-2; 8 bases match TRBD1. The CDR3 sequence is 14 residues long. In germline, CDR1 is SGHVS, CDR2 FQNEAQ. J lost 8 bases, V lost 1 base, and 6 bases had no gene match. In nucleotides, the CDR3 is TGTGCCAGCAGCTTAGGGACAGGGAGGGAAGGCTACACCTTC. Translating gives CASSLGTGREGYTF.

This clonotype was seen only a few times. The chain uses TRBV20-1 and TRBJ2-1, with 10 bases identical to TRBD2. The germline CDR1 and CDR2 sequences are DFQATT and SNEGSKA (reference sequence). The length of the CDR3 is 17 residues. With V trimmed by 4 bases and J by 9 bases, 18 bases remained unmatched. The CDR3, as DNA: TGCAGTGCTACCCTGGTTCAAGGTCTAGCGGGGGAGGTTGAGCAGTTCTTC. It translates to CSATLVQGLAGEVEQFF.

CDR3 coding DNA: TGTGCCAGCAGGGACATCGGAACACCCCTCCACTTT. It translates to CASRDIGTPLHF. The chain links TRBV7-2 to TRBJ1-6, with TRBD1 as a possible D gene (5 bases). The CDR3 runs 12 residues. Germline CDR1 SGHTA, CDR2 FQGNSA. Trimming removed 6 bases at V and 11 bases at J, with 11 bases between. The variable domain in full, with the rest retrieved from reference TRBV7-2 and TRBJ1-6, is GAGVSQSPSNKVTEKGKDVELRCDPISGHTALYWYRQSLGQGLEFLIYFQGNSAPDKSGLPSDRFSAERTGGSVSTLTIQRTQQEDSAVYLCASRDIGTPLHFGNGTRLTVT.

V and J are TRBV29-1 and TRBJ2-7; maybe TRBD1 (6 bases). Germline CDR1 SQVTM, CDR2 ANQGSEA. V was clipped by 3 bases and J by 2 bases, with 14 bases between them. The CDR3 is made up of 14 amino acids. The CDR3 DNA follows: TGCAGCGTTGATGGGGCGGACAGCACCTACGAGCAGTACTTC. Its translation is CSVDGADSTYEQYF.

In the case of this clonotype: Its ends do not fully match the called genes, so a read error is possible. The chain uses TRBV9 and TRBJ1-2, with TRBD1 matching over 7 bases. Germline V gives CDR1 SGDLS, CDR2 YYNGEE. The CDR3 length is 15 residues. The chain's CDR3 is CASSVGNRGEYGYTF. CDR3 in DNA: TGCGCCAGCAGCGTAGGAAACAGGGGAGAGTATGGCTACACCTTC.

This CDR3 is CASSFSEEGQYF. CDR3 coding DNA: TGTGCCAGCAGCTTCTCAGAGGAAGGGCAGTATTTT. The genes are TRBV7-2 and TRBJ2-3; D is unresolved. The CDR3 spans 12 residues. Germline lookup yields CDR1 SGHTA and CDR2 FQGNSA. V gave up 3 bases and J gave up 11 bases, with 12 bases separating them. Combining the CDR3 with reference TRBV7-2 and TRBJ2-3 gives the whole variable domain GAGVSQSPSNKVTEKGKDVELRCDPISGHTALYWYRQSLGQGLEFLIYFQGNSAPDKSGLPSDRFSAERTGGSVSTLTIQRTQQEDSAVYLCASSFSEEGQYFGPGTRLTVL.

The chain links TRBV7-9 to TRBJ2-3; 8 bases map to TRBD2. J lost 6 bases, V lost 0 bases, and 5 bases had no gene match. The germline gives CDR1 SEHNR, CDR2 FQNEAQ (reference sequence). This CDR3 spans 15 amino acids. The CDR3 loop is CASSLAGLDGDTQYF. CDR3 nucleotide sequence: TGTGCCAGCAGCTTAGCGGGACTAGATGGTGATACGCAGTATTTT.

The V gene is TRBV6-1, the J gene TRBJ1-5, with a tentative D call TRBD1 (6 bases). V was pared by 6 bases and J by 5 bases, with 20 bases between. Germline lookup yields CDR1 MNHNS and CDR2 SASEGT. The CDR3 length is 16 residues. In DNA, the CDR3 is TGTGCCAGCAGCTTTATTTCGGACAGCCAATATCAGCCCCAGCATTTT. Its protein is CASSFISDSQYQPQHF.

This clonotype was detected a few times. The chain carries TRBV3-1 and TRBJ1-2; TRBD1 is a possible D gene (5 bases). Trimming took 2 bases from V and 7 from J, leaving 20 bases between them. The CDR3 runs to 16 residues. Germline V CDR1 and CDR2: LGHDT, YNNKEL (reference sequence). CDR3 DNA sequence: TGTGCCAGCAGCCAACTAAGGTGGGGGGTGCTCGGTGGCTACACCTTC. As protein: CASSQLRWGVLGGYTF.

The chain is built from TRBV10-2 and TRBJ1-1, with D unclear. CDR1 is WSHSY, CDR2 SAAADI, per germline. This CDR3 contains 13 residues. With 0 bases removed from V and 8 bases from J, the gap between germline ends came to 10 bases. This chain's CDR3 is CASSESIGPEAFF. As DNA, the CDR3 is TGCGCCAGCAGTGAGTCAATTGGACCCGAAGCTTTCTTT.

This clonotype occurred many times. The chain joins TRBV29-1 to TRBJ2-5; weak D call: TRBD2 (6 bases). Trimming shortened V by 6 bases and J by 4 bases, and 15 bases separated the two germline ends. This CDR3 contains 13 residues. Germline lookup yields CDR1 SQVTM and CDR2 ANQGSEA. The CDR3 spells CSVGDGSGETQYF. The CDR3 nucleotides are TGCAGCGTGGGGGACGGGAGCGGAGAGACCCAGTACTTC.

The chain couples TRBV20-1 to TRBJ1-1, with D possibly TRBD1 on 5 matching bases. The CDR3 covers 12 residues. V was clipped by 6 bases and J by 5 bases, with 13 bases between them. The germline CDR1 and CDR2 sequences are DFQATT and SNEGSKA (reference sequence). CDR3 in DNA: TGCAGTGCCCGTATGGGGCTAACTGAAGCTTTCTTT. As protein: CSARMGLTEAFF.

In its sample, this clonotype was seen a few times. CDR3 sequence: CASSQGQPRSYGYTF. The DNA for the CDR3 is TGCGCCAGCAGCCAGGGACAGCCCAGGAGCTACGGCTACACCTTC. This chain links TRBV4-1 with TRBJ1-2; 7 bases map to TRBD1. Germline CDR1 reads MGHRA; CDR2 reads YSYEKL. Losses at the gene ends were 3 bases for V and 8 bases for J; bases not matched to a gene: 12. The CDR3 sequence is 15 residues long.

The genes are TRBV20-1 and TRBJ2-7; a possible D gene is TRBD1 (7 bases). CDR3 length: 14 residues. The V end was cut by 6 bases, the J end by 3 bases, with 18 bases between. The germline gives CDR1 DFQATT, CDR2 SNEGSKA (reference sequence). The CDR3 spells CSARRSGGRYEQYF. In nucleotides, the CDR3 is TGCAGTGCAAGAAGATCAGGGGGGCGCTACGAGCAGTACTTC.

This chain uses TRBV2 with TRBJ2-7, with 10 bases matching TRBD1. The tail of the sequence fits TRBJ2-5 better, so the J call may be wrong. The germline V gene has CDR1 SNHLY and CDR2 FYNNEI. This CDR3 spans 14 amino acids. CDR3 nucleotides: TGTGCCAGCATAAGGGACAGGGGAACGGAGACCCAGTACTTC. This translates into CASIRDRGTETQYF.

The chain links TRBV27 to TRBJ1-1; 7 nucleotides line up with TRBD1. Germline V lookup: CDR1 MNHEY, CDR2 SMNVEV (reference sequence). This CDR3 contains 14 residues. Germline trimming cut 5 bases from V and 9 bases from J; bases unmatched to any gene: 12. The CDR3 loop reads CASSVQGTPMKAFF. The CDR3 DNA follows: TGTGCCAGCAGTGTACAGGGGACCCCAATGAAAGCTTTCTTT.

The sample holds many counts of this clonotype. The chain joins TRBV29-1 to TRBJ2-2; D is unresolved. Trimming removed 7 bases from V and 5 bases from J, with 17 bases in between. CDR1 is SQVTM, CDR2 ANQGSEA, per germline. The CDR3 length is 14 residues. The CDR3 loop is CSDPRLSQTGELFF. The CDR3, as DNA: TGCAGCGACCCTCGGCTCAGTCAGACCGGGGAGCTGTTTTTT.

The chain uses TRBV6-2 or TRBV6-3 and TRBJ2-7, with 9 bases identical to TRBD2. Trimming cost V 6 bases and J 6 bases; bases outside gene matches: 6. CDR1 is MNHEY and CDR2 is SVGEGT in the germline V gene. The CDR3 is 13 residues long. CDR3 region: CASRRTSESEQYF. For the CDR3, the DNA is TGTGCCAGCAGACGGACTAGCGAGAGCGAGCAGTACTTC.